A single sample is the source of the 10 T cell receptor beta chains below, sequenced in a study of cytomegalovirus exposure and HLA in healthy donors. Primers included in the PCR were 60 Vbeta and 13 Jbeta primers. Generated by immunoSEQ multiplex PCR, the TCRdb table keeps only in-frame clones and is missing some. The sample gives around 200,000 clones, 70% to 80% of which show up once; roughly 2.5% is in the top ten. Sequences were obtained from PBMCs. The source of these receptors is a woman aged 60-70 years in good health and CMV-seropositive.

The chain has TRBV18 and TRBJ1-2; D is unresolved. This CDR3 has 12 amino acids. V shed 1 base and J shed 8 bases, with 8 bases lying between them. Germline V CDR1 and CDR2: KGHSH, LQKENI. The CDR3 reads CASSPLRGGYTF. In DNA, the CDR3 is TGTGCCAGCTCACCACTACGGGGAGGCTACACCTTC.

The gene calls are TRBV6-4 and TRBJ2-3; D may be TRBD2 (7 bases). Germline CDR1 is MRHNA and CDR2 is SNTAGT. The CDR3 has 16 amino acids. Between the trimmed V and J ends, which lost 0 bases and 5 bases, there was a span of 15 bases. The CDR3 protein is CASSDSRWGGKDTQYF. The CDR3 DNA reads TGTGCCAGCAGTGACTCGAGGTGGGGGGGCAAAGATACGCAGTATTTT.

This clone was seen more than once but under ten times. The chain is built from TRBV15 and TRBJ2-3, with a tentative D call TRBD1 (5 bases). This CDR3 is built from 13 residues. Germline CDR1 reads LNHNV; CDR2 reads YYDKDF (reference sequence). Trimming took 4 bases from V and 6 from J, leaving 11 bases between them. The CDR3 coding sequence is TGTGCCACCAGCACGGGTAGGGGCGATACGCAGTATTTT. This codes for CATSTGRGDTQYF.

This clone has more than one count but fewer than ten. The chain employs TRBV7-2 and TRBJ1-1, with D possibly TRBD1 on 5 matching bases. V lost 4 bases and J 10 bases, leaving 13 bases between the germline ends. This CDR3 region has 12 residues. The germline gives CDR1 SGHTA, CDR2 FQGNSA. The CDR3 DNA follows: TGTGCCAGCAGCTCCACGGGGGTTGCAGCTTTCTTT. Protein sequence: CASSSTGVAAFF.

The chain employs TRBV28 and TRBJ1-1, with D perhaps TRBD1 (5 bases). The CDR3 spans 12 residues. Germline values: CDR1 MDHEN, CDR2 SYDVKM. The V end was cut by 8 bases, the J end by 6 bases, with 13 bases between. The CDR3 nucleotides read TGTGCCAGCCAGGGTCGTGGGTCTGAAGCTTTCTTT. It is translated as CASQGRGSEAFF.

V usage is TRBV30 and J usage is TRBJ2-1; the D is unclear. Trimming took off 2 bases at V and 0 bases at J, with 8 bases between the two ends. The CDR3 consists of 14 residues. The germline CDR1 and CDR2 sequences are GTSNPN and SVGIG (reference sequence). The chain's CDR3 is CAWSTSSSYNEQFF. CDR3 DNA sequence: TGTGCCTGGAGTACTTCAAGCTCCTACAATGAGCAGTTCTTC.

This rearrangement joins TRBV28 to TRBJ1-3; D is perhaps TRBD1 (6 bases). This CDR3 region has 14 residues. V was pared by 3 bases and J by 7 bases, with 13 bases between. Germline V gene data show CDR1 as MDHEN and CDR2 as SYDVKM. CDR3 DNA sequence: TGTGCCAGCAGTTTGGAGCAGGGGCGGAACACCATATATTTT. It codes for CASSLEQGRNTIYF.

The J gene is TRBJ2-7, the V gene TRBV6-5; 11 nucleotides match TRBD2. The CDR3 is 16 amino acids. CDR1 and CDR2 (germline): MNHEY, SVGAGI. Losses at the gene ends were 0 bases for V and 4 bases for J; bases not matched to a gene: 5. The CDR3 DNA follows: TGTGCCAGCAGTTACTCCCTAGCGGGAGGAGGGTACGAGCAGTACTTC. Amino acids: CASSYSLAGGGYEQYF.

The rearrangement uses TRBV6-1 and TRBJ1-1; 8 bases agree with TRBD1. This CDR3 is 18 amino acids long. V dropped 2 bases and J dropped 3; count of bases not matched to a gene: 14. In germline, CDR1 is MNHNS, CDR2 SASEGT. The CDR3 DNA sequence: TGTGCCAGCAGTGAACTTCGTGTAGGACAGGGCCGCGACACTGAAGCTTTCTTT. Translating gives CASSELRVGQGRDTEAFF.

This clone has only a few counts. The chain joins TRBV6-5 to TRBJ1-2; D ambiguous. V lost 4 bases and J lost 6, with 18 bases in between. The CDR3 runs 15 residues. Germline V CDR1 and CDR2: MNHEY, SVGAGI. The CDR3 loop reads CASSWASRRTHGYTF. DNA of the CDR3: TGTGCCAGCAGTTGGGCGTCCCGACGGACTCATGGCTACACCTTC.